This T cell receptor beta chain was documented in a study of memory CD4+ T cells and cytomegalovirus serostatus (dated by TCRdb to about 2019). About the investigation overall: The roughly 35 healthy Belgian adults in the cohort included 9 who were CMV seropositive and approximately 24 who were CMV seronegative. To replicate a published TCR-based CMV serostatus classifier, the researchers sequenced the CD4+ memory TCRbeta repertoires of a Belgian cohort whose cytomegalovirus serostatus was known.

The Quick-DNA Microprep Kit was used to extract genomic DNA from the sorted cells. Amplification of TCRbeta DNA was done with the immunoSEQ hsTCRbeta kit, following the protocol from the manufacturer. An Illumina MiSeq instrument was used to sequence the TCRbeta libraries. Per the source publication's procedure: After out-of-frame sequences were removed, 2,204,828 distinct TCRbeta sequences remained, averaging approximately 72,000 per individual. Two values were used to score each individual: the count of roughly 180 previously reported CMV-associated TCRbeta sequences and the total count of productive distinct TCRbeta sequences. A beta-binomial model was reimplemented in Python, and scikit-learn random forests with default parameters were trained on US cohort data. Classifier performance on the Belgian cohort was summarized as median AUC with percentile confidence intervals over 10,000 bootstrap iterations. TCRdb obtained this table from immuneACCESS and retained in-frame rearrangements with V and J assigned. These tables miss some clones; where compared with another copy, unresolved V genes account for less than half of the shortfall, and the remainder is unexplained. The V and J calls and clone size are taken from that table; D and trimming were inferred from the DNA. A total of 35,000 to 45,000 clones appear in this sample, 79% of them only once. The top ten constitute 1.1% of the sample.

Single viable CD3+CD4+CD8-CD45RO+ cells were sorted as memory CD4+ T cells on a FACSAria II. CMV serostatus was assessed using a Roche Elecsys assay, by which serum IgG against CMV pp150, pp28, p38 and p52 was detected. After the samples were thawed, total CD4+ T cells were enriched through positive selection using CD4 magnetic microbeads. The samples came from a separate study whose specific focus was interrogating the CD4+ T cell memory repertoire. Peripheral blood mononuclear cells were isolated and cryopreserved according to standard operating procedures, and serum was kept at -80 degrees C. The staining used CD3-PerCP (BW264/56), CD4-APC (RPA-T4), CD45RO-PE (UCHT1) and CD8-Pacific Orange (3B5) antibodies, and Sytox blue was used to exclude non-viable cells. From the cysteine up to the phenylalanine, the CDR3 has a length of 15 residues. Only the CDR3 part of the read is kept: 45 bases, read in frame from the first base. Ends trimmed: V by 5 bases, J by 5 bases; bases unmatched to a gene: 10. From a lookup of the germline V gene (reference sequence), CDR1 and CDR2 are SEHNR and FQNEAQ.

General study outcomes and caveats: The results were read as suggesting that the CMV-associated TCR signature is, for the most part, present in the CD4+ memory repertoire. For predicting CMV serostatus, the median bootstrapped AUC was roughly 0.95 using the original framework and 0.91 using a US-trained random forest. Among the roughly 160 previously reported CMV-associated TCRbeta sequences, some 70 showed up in the CD4+ memory repertoires, with each one found in between one and five individuals. On the Belgian cohort, the classifier built on the original framework reached a median bootstrapped AUC of roughly 0.96, with a 95% CI of 0.76-1.00. Only CD4+CD45RO+ memory cells were sequenced, unlike the original study, which covered naive and memory CD4+ and CD8+ populations.

On this clone: Which antigen it targets is not known. No clone much larger than this one lies a single base away; base qualities are absent.

The rearranged chain carries TRBV7-9 and TRBJ2-5, with 8 bases aligning to TRBD2. Sample: memory CD4+ T cells from blood. This TCR came from an adult in good health and CMV-seronegative. The CDR3 reads CASSPTGGAGETQYF. The DNA reads as follows: TGTGCCAGCAGCCCCACCGGGGGGGCCGGGGAGACCCAGTACTTC.